The clone carrying this T cell receptor (beta chain) has just a few counts. Its antigen is unknown. The V end was cut by 4 bases, the J end by 5 bases, with 7 bases between. Germline CDR1 reads SGDLS; CDR2 reads YYNGEE. There are 12 residues in the CDR3. These data originate in a study of beta chain features in type 1 diabetes. Study information: In age, gender and cell yields, patients were similar to healthy donors. Overall study results and limits: Still unanswered here is whether HLA type influences TCRB rearrangement. There was a possibility that cDNA sequencing over-represented cells with high TCR expression.

Sorting gave populations that all exceeded 95% purity. Expressed TCRB transcripts were sequenced, since all the RNA that had been isolated was reverse transcribed. The assay was immunoSEQ multiplex PCR, and TCRdb's table has in-frame clones only and misses some. Here the sample spans 250,000 to 300,000 clones, about 7.8% being singletons. The clonotype comes from a woman aged 18-29 years in good health. V and J are TRBV9 and TRBJ2-1, with D hard to call. Sequences were obtained from central memory CD4+ T cells from blood. CDR3 sequence: CASSIQNNEQFF. CDR3 in DNA: TGTGCCAGCAGCATACAAAACAATGAGCAGTTCTTC.